Listed below are T cell receptor beta chains from one sample, sequenced in a study of blood T cell repertoires in COVID-19. Profiling relied on immunoSEQ multiplex PCR, and the TCRdb table lists in-frame clones only, not all of them. The sample carries about 47,000 clones, roughly 87% recorded once. Material for sequencing was peripheral blood. These receptors originate from a man in his sixties with active COVID-19. The CDR3 runs from the conserved cysteine through the conserved F or W. The D gene is left open where the match is weak. The size entry is marked missing in some rows and otherwise reads once, few, many or a size class.

clone size: -
J gene: TRBJ2-7
V gene: TRBV5-4
D gene: -
CDR3 protein: CASRPYRGGSYEQYF
CDR3 DNA: TGTGCCAGCAGGCCATACAGGGGGGGTTCCTACGAGCAGTACTTC

clone size: -
J gene: TRBJ1-3
V gene: TRBV3-1/TRBV3-2
D gene: -
CDR3 protein: CASIAHTGNTIYF
CDR3 DNA: TGTGCCAGCATCGCCCACACTGGAAACACCATATATTTT

clone size: -
J gene: TRBJ1-2
V gene: TRBV5-5
D gene: TRBD1
CDR3 protein: CASSSGTGAGYTF
CDR3 DNA: TGTGCCAGCAGCTCCGGGACAGGGGCTGGCTACACCTTC

clone size: -
J gene: TRBJ2-7
V gene: TRBV2
D gene: -
CDR3 protein: CASSEGGQNYEQYF
CDR3 DNA: TGTGCCAGCAGTGAAGGTGGACAGAACTACGAGCAGTACTTC

clone size: -
J gene: TRBJ1-2
V gene: TRBV28
D gene: -
CDR3 protein: CASSLNQDNYGYTF
CDR3 DNA: TGTGCCAGCAGTCTTAACCAGGATAACTATGGCTACACCTTC

clone size: -
J gene: TRBJ2-7
V gene: TRBV28
D gene: -
CDR3 protein: CASSDPGQPYEQYF
CDR3 DNA: TGTGCCAGCAGTGATCCGGGACAACCCTACGAGCAGTACTTC

clone size: -
J gene: TRBJ2-3
V gene: TRBV27
D gene: TRBD2
CDR3 protein: CASSKRTSGSTDTQYF
CDR3 DNA: TGTGCCAGCAGTAAAAGGACTAGCGGAAGCACAGATACGCAGTATTTT

clone size: few
J gene: TRBJ1-2
V gene: TRBV19
D gene: -
CDR3 protein: CASSISIFSGLNYGYTF
CDR3 DNA: TGTGCCAGTAGTATTTCCATATTTTCCGGACTTAACTATGGCTACACCTTC

clone size: -
J gene: TRBJ2-5
V gene: TRBV7-3
D gene: TRBD2
CDR3 protein: CASSPLGLAQETQYF
CDR3 DNA: TGTGCCAGCAGCCCACTCGGACTAGCGCAAGAGACCCAGTACTTC

clone size: -
J gene: TRBJ2-7
V gene: TRBV28
D gene: -
CDR3 protein: CASSSPGLSSYEQYF
CDR3 DNA: TGTGCCAGCAGTTCCCCGGGACTGAGCTCCTACGAGCAGTACTTC